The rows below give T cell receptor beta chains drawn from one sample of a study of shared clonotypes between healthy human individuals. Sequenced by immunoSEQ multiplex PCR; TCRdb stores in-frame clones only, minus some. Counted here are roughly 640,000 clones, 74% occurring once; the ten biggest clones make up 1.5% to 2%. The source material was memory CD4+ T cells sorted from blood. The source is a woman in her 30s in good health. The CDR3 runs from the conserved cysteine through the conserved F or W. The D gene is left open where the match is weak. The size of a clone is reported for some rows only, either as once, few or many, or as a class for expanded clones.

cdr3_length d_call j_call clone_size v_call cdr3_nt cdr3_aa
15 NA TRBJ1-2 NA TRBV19 TGTGCCAGTAGTTCCCACAAGACACCTCCTTATGGCTACACCTTC CASSSHKTPPYGYTF
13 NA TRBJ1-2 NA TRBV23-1 TGCGCCAGCAGCCACCCCAGAAACTATGGCTACACCTTC CASSHPRNYGYTF
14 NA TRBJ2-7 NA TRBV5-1 TGCGCCAGCAGCTTGGCAGGGGAGGCTGGCGAGCAGTACTTC CASSLAGEAGEQYF
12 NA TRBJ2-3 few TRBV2 TGTGCGTCGGGGGTCAGCACAGATACGCAGTATTTT CASGVSTDTQYF
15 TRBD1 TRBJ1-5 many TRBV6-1 TGTGCCAGCAGCGGCCTTGGGACAGCCAATCAGCCCCAGCATTTT CASSGLGTANQPQHF
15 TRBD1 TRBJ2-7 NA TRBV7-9 TGTGCCAGCAGCGAGGGGGCGGAGAGCTCCTACGAGCAGTACTTC CASSEGAESSYEQYF
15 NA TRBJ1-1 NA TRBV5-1 TGCGCCAGCAGCTTGGGGGATCTAACGAACACTGAAGCTTTCTTT CASSLGDLTNTEAFF
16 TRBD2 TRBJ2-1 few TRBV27 TGTGCCAGCACCCCTAGCGGGAGAAGGTCCTACAATGAGCAGTTCTTC CASTPSGRRSYNEQFF
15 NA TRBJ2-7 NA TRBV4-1 TGCGCCAGCAGCCGGCTTCGTGTGTTGGGTTACGAGCAGTACTTC CASSRLRVLGYEQYF
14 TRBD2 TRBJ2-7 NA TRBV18 TGTGCCAGCTCACCATCCGGGACTAGCGGTGAGCAGTACTTC CASSPSGTSGEQYF
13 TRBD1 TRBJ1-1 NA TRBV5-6 TGTGCCAGCAGCCTCCGGGACAGGGAAGGGGCTTTCTTT CASSLRDREGAFF
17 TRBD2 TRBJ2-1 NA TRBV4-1 TGCGCCAGCAGCCAGTACCTGACTAGCGGGAGCTACAATGAGCAGTTCTTC CASSQYLTSGSYNEQFF
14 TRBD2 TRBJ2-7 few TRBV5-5 TGTGCCAGCAGCTTGCCTAGCGGGATGTACGAGCAGTACTTC CASSLPSGMYEQYF
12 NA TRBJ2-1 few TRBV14 TGTGCCAGCAGCCAAATAAAGCTAGCCCCGTTCTTC CASSQIKLAPFF
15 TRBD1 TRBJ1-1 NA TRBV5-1 TGCGCCAGCAGCCCGGGACAGGAAGCGAACACTGAAGCTTTCTTT CASSPGQEANTEAFF
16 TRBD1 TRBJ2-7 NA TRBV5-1 TGCGCCAGCAGCTCGGGACAGTGGGCGGATTCCTACGAGCAGTACTTC CASSSGQWADSYEQYF
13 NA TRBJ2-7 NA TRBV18 TGTGCCAGCTCCCCCAGTGCGGAGCGCGAGCAGTACTTC CASSPSAEREQYF
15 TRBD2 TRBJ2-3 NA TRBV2 TGTGCCAGCAGGGGGACTAGCGGAGGGGTAGATACGCAGTATTTT CASRGTSGGVDTQYF
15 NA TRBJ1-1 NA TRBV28 TGTGCCAGCAACCTCCACCAGGGGCGGGGGACTGAAGCTTTCTTT CASNLHQGRGTEAFF
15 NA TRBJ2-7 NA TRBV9 TGTGCCAGCAGCTTTAGCGGAGAGAGCTCCTACGAGCAGTACTTC CASSFSGESSYEQYF
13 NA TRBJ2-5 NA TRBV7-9 TGTGCCAGCAGCTTGGGACAAAAAGAGACCCAGTACTTC CASSLGQKETQYF
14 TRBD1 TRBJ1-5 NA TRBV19 TGTGCCAGTTCCCGGACAGGGTCTTCCCAGCCCCAGCATTTT CASSRTGSSQPQHF
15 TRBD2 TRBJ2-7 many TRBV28 TGTGCCAGCATCCCTGGGGCTAGCGGGAGTTACGAGCAGTACTTC CASIPGASGSYEQYF
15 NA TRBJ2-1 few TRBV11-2 TGTGCCAGCAGCTTAGTAACGGGAAGGGTCAATGAGCAGTTCTTC CASSLVTGRVNEQFF
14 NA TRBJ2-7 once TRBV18 TGTGCCAGCTCACCGGCAGGAGACTCCTACGAGCAGTACTTC CASSPAGDSYEQYF
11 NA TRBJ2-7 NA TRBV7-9 TGTGCCAGCAGCTTAGCGGACGAGCAGTACTTC CASSLADEQYF
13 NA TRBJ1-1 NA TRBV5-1 TGCGCCAGCAGGGACACCGCGAACACTGAAGCTTTCTTT CASRDTANTEAFF
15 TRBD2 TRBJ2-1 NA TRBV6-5 TGTGCCAGCAGTCGACTAGCGGGAGTTAGCAATGAGCAGTTCTTC CASSRLAGVSNEQFF
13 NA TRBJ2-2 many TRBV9 TGTGCCAGCAGCGTACAAGGGACCGGGGAGCTGTTTTTT CASSVQGTGELFF
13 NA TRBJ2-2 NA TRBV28 TGTGCCAGCAGGTTCAGGTACACCGGGGAGCTGTTTTTT CASRFRYTGELFF
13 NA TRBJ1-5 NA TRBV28 TGTGCCAGCAGTTCCGGCAGGGATCAGCCCCAGCATTTT CASSSGRDQPQHF
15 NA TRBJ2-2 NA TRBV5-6 TGTGCCAGCAGCCGACTACAGGGATCTGCCGGGGAGCTGTTTTTT CASSRLQGSAGELFF
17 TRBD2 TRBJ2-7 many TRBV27 TGTGCCAGCAGTTTATCGGGGGTCGGGCGGGGGACCTACGAGCAGTACTTC CASSLSGVGRGTYEQYF
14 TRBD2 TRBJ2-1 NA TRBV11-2 TGTGCCAGCAGCCCAAGACTAGCGAAGAATGAGCAGTTCTTC CASSPRLAKNEQFF
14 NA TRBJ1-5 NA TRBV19 TGTGCCAGCCGTCGGCTGGATAGCAATCAGCCCCAGCATTTT CASRRLDSNQPQHF
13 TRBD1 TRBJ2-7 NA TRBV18 TGTGCCAGCTCACGGGGGGACAGGGGCGAGCAGTACTTC CASSRGDRGEQYF
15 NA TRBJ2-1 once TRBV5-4 TGTGCCAGCAGCTTATCAGGGGACACCTACAATGAGCAGTTCTTC CASSLSGDTYNEQFF
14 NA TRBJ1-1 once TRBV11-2 TGTGCCAGCAGCTTTTCGGGCACCAACACTGAAGCTTTCTTT CASSFSGTNTEAFF
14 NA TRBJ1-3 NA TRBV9 TGTGCCAGCAGTACAGGGAACTCTGGAAACACCATATATTTT CASSTGNSGNTIYF
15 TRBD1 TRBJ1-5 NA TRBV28 TGTGCCAGCAGTACAGACAGGGCTATTAATCAGCCCCAGCATTTT CASSTDRAINQPQHF
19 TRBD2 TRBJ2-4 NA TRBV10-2 TGCGCCACCTCAAACCCGGGACTAGCGGGAGGAGGGGCCAAAAACATTCAGTACTTC CATSNPGLAGGGAKNIQYF
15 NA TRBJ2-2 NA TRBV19 TGTGCCAGTAGTAATAGGGGGGCGAACACCGGGGAGCTGTTTTTT CASSNRGANTGELFF
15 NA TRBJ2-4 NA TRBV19 TGTGCCAGTAGTTTCCGGCGGGGGCCCCAGAACATTCAGTACTTC CASSFRRGPQNIQYF
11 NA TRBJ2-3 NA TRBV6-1 TGTGCCAGCACACAGGGTTATACGCAGTATTTT CASTQGYTQYF
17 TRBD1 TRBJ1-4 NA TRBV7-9 TGTGCCAGCAGCTTGGGACAGGCGGCCGTAATAGATGAAAAACTGTTTTTT CASSLGQAAVIDEKLFF
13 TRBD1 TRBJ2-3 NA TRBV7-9 TGTGCCAGCAGCTTCCAGGGGGCAGATACGCAGTATTTT CASSFQGADTQYF
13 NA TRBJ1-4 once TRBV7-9 TGTGCCAGCAGCTTAAATGCGGGGGAAAAACTGTTTTTT CASSLNAGEKLFF
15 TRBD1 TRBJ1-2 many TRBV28 TGTGCCAGCAGCTCCCGGGGGACAGAGAGACATGGCTACACCTTC CASSSRGTERHGYTF
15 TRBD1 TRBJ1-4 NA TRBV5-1 TGCGCCAGCAGCTTAATGGGACAGGGGCATGAAAAACTGTTTTTT CASSLMGQGHEKLFF
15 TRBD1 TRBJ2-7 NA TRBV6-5 TGTGCCAGCAGTACCCCGGGACAGAACTCCTACGAGCAGTACTTC CASSTPGQNSYEQYF
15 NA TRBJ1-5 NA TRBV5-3 TGTGCCAGAAGCTTGGATAATACAGGGATTCAGCCCCAGCATTTT CARSLDNTGIQPQHF
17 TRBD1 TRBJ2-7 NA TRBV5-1 TGCGCCAGCAGCCTTGATGGGGACAGGGGAGGAATCCACGAGCAGTACTTC CASSLDGDRGGIHEQYF